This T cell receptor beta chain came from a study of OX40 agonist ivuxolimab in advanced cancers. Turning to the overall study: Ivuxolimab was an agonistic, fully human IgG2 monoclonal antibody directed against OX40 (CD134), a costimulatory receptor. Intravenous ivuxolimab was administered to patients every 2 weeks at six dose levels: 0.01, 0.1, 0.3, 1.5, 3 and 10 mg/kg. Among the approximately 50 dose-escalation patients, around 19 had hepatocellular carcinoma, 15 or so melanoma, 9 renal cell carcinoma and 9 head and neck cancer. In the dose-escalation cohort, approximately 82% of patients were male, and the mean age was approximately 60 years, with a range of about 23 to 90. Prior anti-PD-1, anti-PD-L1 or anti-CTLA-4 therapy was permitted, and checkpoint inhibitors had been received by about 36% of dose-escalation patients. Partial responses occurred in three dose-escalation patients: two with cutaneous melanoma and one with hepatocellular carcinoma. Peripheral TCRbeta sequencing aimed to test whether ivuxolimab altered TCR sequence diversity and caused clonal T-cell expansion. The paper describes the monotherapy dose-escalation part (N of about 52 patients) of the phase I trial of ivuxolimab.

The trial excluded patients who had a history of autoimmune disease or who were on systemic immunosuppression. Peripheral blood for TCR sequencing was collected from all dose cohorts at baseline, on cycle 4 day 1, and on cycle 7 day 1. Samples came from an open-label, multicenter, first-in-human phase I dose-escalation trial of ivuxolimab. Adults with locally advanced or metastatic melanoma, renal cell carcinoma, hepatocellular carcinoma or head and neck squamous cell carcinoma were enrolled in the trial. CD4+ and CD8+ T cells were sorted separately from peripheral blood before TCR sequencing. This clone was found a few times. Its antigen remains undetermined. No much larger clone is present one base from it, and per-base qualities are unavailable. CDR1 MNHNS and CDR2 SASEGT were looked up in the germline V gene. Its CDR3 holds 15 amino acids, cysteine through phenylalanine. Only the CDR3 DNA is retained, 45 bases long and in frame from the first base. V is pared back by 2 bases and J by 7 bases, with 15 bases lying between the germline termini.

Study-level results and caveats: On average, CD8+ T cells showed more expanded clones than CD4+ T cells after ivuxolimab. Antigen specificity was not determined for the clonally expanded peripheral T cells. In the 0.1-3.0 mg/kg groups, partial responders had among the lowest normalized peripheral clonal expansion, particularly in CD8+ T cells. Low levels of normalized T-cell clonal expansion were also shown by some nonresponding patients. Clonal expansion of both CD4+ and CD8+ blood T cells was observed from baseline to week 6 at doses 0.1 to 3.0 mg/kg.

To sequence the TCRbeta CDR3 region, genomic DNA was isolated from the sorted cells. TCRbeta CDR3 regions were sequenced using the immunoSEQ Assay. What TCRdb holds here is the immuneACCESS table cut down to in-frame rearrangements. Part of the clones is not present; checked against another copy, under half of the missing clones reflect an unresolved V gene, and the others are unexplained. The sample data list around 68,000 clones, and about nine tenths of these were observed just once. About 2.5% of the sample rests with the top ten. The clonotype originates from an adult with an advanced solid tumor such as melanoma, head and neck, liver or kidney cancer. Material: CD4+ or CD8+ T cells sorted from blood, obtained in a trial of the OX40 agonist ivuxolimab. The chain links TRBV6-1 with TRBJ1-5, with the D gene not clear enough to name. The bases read TGTGCCAGCAGTGAACGTCAGACGTTCGGACAGCCCCAGCATTTT. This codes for CASSERQTFGQPQHF.